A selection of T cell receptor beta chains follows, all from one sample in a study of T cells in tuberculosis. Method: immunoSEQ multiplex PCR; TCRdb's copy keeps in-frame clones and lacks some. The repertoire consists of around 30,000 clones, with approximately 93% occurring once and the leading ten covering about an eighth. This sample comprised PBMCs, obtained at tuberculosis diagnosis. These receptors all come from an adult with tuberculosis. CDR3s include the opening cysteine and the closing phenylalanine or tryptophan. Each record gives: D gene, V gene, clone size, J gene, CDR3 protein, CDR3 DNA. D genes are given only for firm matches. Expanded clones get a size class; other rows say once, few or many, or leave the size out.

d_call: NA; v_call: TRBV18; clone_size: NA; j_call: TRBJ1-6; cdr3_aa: CASSPRGVNSPLHF; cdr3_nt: TGTGCCAGCTCACCACGGGGGGTGAATTCACCCCTCCACTTT
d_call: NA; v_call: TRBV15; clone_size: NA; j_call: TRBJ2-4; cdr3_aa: CATSRDLGENIQYF; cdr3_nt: TGTGCCACCAGCAGAGATCTAGGGGAAAACATTCAGTACTTC
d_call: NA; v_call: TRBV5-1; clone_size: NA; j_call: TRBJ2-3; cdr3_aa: CASSLSGFTDTQYF; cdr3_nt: TGCGCCAGCAGCCTTAGCGGTTTCACAGATACGCAGTATTTT
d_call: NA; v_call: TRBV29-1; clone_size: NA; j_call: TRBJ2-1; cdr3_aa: CSVEEGLSPYNEQFF; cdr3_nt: TGCAGCGTTGAGGAAGGACTAAGTCCCTACAATGAGCAGTTCTTC
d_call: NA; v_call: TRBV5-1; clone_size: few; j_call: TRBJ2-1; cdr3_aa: CASSLFTDNEQFF; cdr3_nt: TGCGCCAGCAGCCTTTTCACGGACAATGAGCAGTTCTTC
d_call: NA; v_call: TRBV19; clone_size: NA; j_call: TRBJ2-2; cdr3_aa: CASTSPRGTNTGELFF; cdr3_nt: TGTGCCAGTACTTCACCCCGGGGGACGAACACCGGGGAGCTGTTTTTT
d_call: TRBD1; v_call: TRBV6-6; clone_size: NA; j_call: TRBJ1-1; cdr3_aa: CASRAPTGRTEAFF; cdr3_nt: TGTGCCAGCAGGGCCCCGACAGGGAGGACTGAAGCTTTCTTT
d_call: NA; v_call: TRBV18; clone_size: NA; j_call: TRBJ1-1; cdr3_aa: CASSPQGGANTEAFF; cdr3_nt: TGTGCCAGCTCACCACAGGGGGGGGCGAACACTGAAGCTTTCTTT
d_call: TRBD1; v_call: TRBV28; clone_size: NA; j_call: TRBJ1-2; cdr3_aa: CASRPPSGTGDLLYGYTF; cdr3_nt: TGTGCCAGCAGACCCCCTTCCGGGACAGGGGATCTCCTCTATGGCTACACCTTC
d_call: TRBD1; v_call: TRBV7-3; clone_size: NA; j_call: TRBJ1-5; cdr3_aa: CASSLVSGDRYQPQHF; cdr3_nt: TGTGCCAGCAGCTTAGTATCGGGGGACAGGTATCAGCCCCAGCATTTT
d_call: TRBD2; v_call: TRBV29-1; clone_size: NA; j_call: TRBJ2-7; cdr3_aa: CSALAGGHSYEQYF; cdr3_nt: TGCAGCGCCTTAGCGGGAGGTCACTCCTACGAGCAGTACTTC
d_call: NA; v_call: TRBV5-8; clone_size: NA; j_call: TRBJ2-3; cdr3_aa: CASTGLHGTDTQYF; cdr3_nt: TGTGCCAGCACCGGACTCCATGGCACAGATACGCAGTATTTT
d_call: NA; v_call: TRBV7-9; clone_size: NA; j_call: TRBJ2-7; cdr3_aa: CASSASVYEQYF; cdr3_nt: TGTGCCAGCAGCGCCTCAGTCTACGAGCAGTACTTC
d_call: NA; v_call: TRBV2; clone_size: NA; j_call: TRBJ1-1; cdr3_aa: CASSEANTNTEAFF; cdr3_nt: TGTGCCAGCAGTGAAGCGAACACGAACACTGAAGCTTTCTTT
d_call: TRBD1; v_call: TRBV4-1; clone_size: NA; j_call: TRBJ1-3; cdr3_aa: CASSQGLLQGAKAGNTIYF; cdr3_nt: TGCGCCAGCAGCCAAGGCCTTCTTCAGGGGGCAAAAGCTGGAAACACCATATATTTT
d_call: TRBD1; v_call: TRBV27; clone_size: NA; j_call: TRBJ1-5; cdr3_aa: CASSFQGDNQPQHF; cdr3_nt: TGTGCCAGCAGTTTCCAGGGGGACAATCAGCCCCAGCATTTT
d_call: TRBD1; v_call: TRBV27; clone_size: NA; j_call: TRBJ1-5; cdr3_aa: CASSRGQVDQPQHF; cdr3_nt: TGTGCCAGCAGCCGAGGACAGGTTGATCAGCCCCAGCATTTT
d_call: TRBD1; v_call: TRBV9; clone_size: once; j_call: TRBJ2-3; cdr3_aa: CASSPRQGWAYTDTQYF; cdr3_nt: TGTGCCAGCAGCCCCAGACAGGGTTGGGCCTACACAGATACGCAGTATTTT
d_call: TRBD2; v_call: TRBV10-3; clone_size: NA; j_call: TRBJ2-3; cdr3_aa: CAISLSGSITDTQYF; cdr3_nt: TGTGCCATCAGTCTAAGCGGGAGTATCACAGATACGCAGTATTTT
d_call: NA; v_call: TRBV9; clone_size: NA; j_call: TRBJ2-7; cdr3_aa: CASSEWGGPGEQYF; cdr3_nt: TGTGCCAGCAGCGAATGGGGGGGCCCGGGGGAGCAGTACTTC
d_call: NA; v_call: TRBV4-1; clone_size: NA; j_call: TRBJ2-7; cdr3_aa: CASSQAPVSYEQYF; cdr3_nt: TGCGCCAGCAGCCAAGCCCCTGTCTCCTACGAGCAGTACTTC
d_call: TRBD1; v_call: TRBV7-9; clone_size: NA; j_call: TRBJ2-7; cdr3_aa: CASSLDRVSNYEQYF; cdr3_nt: TGTGCCAGCAGCCTAGACAGGGTGTCTAACTACGAGCAGTACTTC
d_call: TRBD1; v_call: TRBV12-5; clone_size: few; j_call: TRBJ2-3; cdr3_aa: CASGHRTGSPDTQYF; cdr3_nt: TGTGCTAGTGGTCATCGGACAGGCTCCCCAGATACGCAGTATTTT
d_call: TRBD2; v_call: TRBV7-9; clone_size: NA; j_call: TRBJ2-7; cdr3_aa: CASSFTSGSSYEQYF; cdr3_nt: TGTGCCAGCAGCTTTACTAGCGGCAGCTCCTACGAGCAGTACTTC
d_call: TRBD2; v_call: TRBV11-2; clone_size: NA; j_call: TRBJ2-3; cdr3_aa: CASSKGTSGGARSSDTQYF; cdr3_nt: TGTGCCAGCAGCAAAGGGACTAGCGGGGGGGCCAGGTCATCAGATACGCAGTATTTT
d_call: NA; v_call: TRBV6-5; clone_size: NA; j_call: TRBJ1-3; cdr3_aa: CASARRTYSGNTIYF; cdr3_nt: TGTGCCAGCGCCCGAAGAACTTACTCTGGAAACACCATATATTTT
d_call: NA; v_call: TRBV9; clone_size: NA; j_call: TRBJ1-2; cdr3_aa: CASSAGGDGRSAYGYTF; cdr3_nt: TGTGCCAGCAGCGCCGGGGGAGACGGCAGGTCGGCGTATGGCTACACCTTC
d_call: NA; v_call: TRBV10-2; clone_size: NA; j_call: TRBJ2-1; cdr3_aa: CASSVFVGDEQFF; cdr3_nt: TGCGCCAGCAGTGTATTCGTCGGGGATGAGCAGTTCTTC
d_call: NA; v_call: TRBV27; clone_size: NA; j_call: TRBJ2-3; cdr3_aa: CASRQYPDTQYF; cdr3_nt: TGTGCCAGCAGACAGTACCCAGATACGCAGTATTTT
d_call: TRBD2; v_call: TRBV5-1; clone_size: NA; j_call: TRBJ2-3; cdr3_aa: CASSIELADADTQYF; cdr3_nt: TGCGCCAGCAGCATTGAACTAGCGGATGCAGATACGCAGTATTTT
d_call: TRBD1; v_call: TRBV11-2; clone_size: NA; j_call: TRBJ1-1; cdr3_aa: CASSPRGRTEAFF; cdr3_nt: TGTGCCAGCAGCCCCAGGGGGCGGACTGAAGCTTTCTTT
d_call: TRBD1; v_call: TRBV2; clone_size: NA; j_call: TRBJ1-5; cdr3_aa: CASSYRTGPNQPQHF; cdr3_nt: TGTGCCAGCAGTTACCGGACAGGCCCAAATCAGCCCCAGCATTTT
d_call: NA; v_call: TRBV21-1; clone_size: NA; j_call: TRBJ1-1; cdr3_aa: CASSTSGGRRKAFF; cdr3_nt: TGTGCCAGCAGCACCAGTGGGGGCAGAAGGAAAGCTTTCTTT
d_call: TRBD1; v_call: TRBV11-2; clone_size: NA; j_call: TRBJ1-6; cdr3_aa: CASSPRGLQGESPLHF; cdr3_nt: TGTGCCAGCAGCCCAAGGGGCCTACAGGGGGAATCACCCCTCCACTTT
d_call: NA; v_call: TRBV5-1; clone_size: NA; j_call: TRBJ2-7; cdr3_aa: CASSLDTSGYEQYF; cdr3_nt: TGCGCCAGCAGCTTAGATACTTCGGGCTACGAGCAGTACTTC
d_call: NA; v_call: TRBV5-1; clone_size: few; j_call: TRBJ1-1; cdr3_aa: CASRDSGEETEAFF; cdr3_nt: TGCGCCAGCAGGGATTCGGGGGAGGAGACTGAAGCTTTCTTT
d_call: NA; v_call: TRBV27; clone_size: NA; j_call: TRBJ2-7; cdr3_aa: CASSLAGTPYEQYF; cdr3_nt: TGTGCCAGCAGCCTCGCCGGGACACCCTACGAGCAGTACTTC
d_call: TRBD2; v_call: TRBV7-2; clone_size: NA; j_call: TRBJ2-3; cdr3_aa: CASSSGLAGGTDTQYF; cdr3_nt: TGTGCCAGCAGCTCCGGACTAGCGGGGGGCACAGATACGCAGTATTTT
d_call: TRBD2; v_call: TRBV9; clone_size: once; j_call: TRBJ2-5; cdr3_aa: CASSVGGLGQTQYF; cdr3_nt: TGTGCCAGCAGCGTAGGAGGACTAGGGCAGACCCAGTACTTC
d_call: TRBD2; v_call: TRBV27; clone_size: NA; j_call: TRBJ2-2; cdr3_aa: CASSSLAGGENTGELFF; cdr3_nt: TGTGCCAGCAGTTCCCTAGCGGGAGGCGAGAACACCGGGGAGCTGTTTTTT
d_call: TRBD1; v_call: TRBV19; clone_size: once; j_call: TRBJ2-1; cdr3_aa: CATILRTGVGNEQFF; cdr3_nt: TGTGCCACTATTCTAAGGACAGGGGTAGGCAATGAGCAGTTCTTC
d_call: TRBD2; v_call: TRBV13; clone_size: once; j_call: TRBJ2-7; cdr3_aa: CASSETGTSGRNYEQYF; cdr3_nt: TGTGCCAGCAGCGAGACCGGGACTAGCGGGAGGAACTACGAGCAGTACTTC
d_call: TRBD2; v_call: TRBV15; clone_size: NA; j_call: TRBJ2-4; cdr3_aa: CATSRSGGAAKNIQYF; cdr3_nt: TGTGCCACCAGCAGATCGGGGGGAGCAGCCAAAAACATTCAGTACTTC
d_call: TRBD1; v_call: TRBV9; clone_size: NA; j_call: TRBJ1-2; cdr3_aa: CASSVATAGGYGYTF; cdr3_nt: TGTGCCAGCAGCGTAGCTACGGCAGGGGGGTATGGCTACACCTTC
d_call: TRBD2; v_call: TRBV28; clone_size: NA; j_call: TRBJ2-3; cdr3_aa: CASSYLRLAGVQDTQYF; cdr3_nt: TGTGCCAGCAGTTACCTAAGACTAGCGGGAGTTCAGGATACGCAGTATTTT
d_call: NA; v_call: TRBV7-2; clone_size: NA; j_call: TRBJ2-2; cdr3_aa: CASSLAQGGTGELFF; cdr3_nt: TGTGCCAGCAGCTTAGCGCAGGGAGGAACCGGGGAGCTGTTTTTT
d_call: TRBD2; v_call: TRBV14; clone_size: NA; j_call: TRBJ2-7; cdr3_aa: CASSQDQRLAGVSYEQYF; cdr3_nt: TGTGCCAGCAGCCAAGATCAGCGGTTAGCGGGGGTATCCTACGAGCAGTACTTC
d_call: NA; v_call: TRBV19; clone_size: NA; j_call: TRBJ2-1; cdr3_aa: CASGGGGDEQFF; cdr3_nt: TGTGCCAGTGGTGGGGGCGGTGATGAGCAGTTCTTC
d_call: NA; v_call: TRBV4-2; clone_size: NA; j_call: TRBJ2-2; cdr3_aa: CASSQVEGDTGELFF; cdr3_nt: TGTGCCAGCAGCCAAGTTGAGGGGGACACCGGGGAGCTGTTTTTT
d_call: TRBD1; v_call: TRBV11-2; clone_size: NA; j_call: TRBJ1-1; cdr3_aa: CASRMGQAMNTEAFF; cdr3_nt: TGTGCCAGCAGGATGGGACAGGCCATGAACACTGAAGCTTTCTTT
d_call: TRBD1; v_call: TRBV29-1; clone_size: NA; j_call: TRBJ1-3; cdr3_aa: CSVVMDRGSGNTIYF; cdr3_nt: TGCAGCGTTGTAATGGACAGGGGAAGTGGAAACACCATATATTTT
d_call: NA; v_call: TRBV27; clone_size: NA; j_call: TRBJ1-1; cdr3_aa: CASSSTGNTEAFF; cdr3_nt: TGTGCCAGCAGTTCGACAGGGAACACTGAAGCTTTCTTT